This is a list of T cell receptor beta chains from one sample in a study of blood T cell repertoires in COVID-19. Sequencing used immunoSEQ multiplex PCR; TCRdb keeps in-frame clones, though not all of them. The sample has 200,000 to 300,000 clones, approximately 80% seen once. The specimen was peripheral blood. The receptors shown here come from a woman aged 55-70 years with active or convalescent COVID-19. Both conserved end residues are trimmed from each CDR3. The listing skips clone size in some rows; elsewhere it reads once, few, many or a size class.

cdr3_aa,clone_size,j_call,v_call
ASSLGGRAPYNEQF,NA,TRBJ2-1,TRBV7-9
ASSLRQGLGNGYT,NA,TRBJ1-2,TRBV27
ASNPDSDSNQPQH,NA,TRBJ1-5,TRBV2
ASSPFPARNYGYT,NA,TRBJ1-2,TRBV18
ASSGRGVGKQETQY,NA,TRBJ2-5,TRBV9
ASSIDRSNYGYT,NA,TRBJ1-2,TRBV19
ASSSTTSGGSYEQY,NA,TRBJ2-7,TRBV11-3
AAGGPSQPQH,once,TRBJ1-5,TRBV19
ASSQGTGVGNQPQH,NA,TRBJ1-5,TRBV3-1/TRBV3-2
ASSIVRDIDTQY,NA,TRBJ2-3,TRBV19
ASSIDRGLGYT,NA,TRBJ1-2,TRBV19
ASRGTRLGTDTQY,once,TRBJ2-3,TRBV11-3
ASSSRTGANYGYT,NA,TRBJ1-2,TRBV5-1
ASLGGRHWANEQF,NA,TRBJ2-1,TRBV21-1
ASSHQGAGRYGYT,NA,TRBJ1-2,TRBV19
ASSPRGGRFATNEKLF,NA,TRBJ1-4,TRBV6-6
ASSEPAGGGETQY,NA,TRBJ2-5,TRBV2
ASSLGTGTYEQY,NA,TRBJ2-7,TRBV6-5
ATAFAGANYGYT,NA,TRBJ1-2,TRBV15
ASSPNVQGPNEKLF,NA,TRBJ1-4,TRBV5-1
ASSESGQPWQPQH,few,TRBJ1-5,TRBV6-1
ASSRLGQSYT,few,TRBJ1-2,TRBV2
ASSRLAGSGTGELF,NA,TRBJ2-2,TRBV6-4
ASSYWDRGPRRTEAF,once,TRBJ1-1,TRBV5-6
ASSYSRERAKNIQY,once,TRBJ2-4,TRBV27
ASSLVGDRSPLH,NA,TRBJ1-6,TRBV5-4
ASSITGTETQETQY,NA,TRBJ2-5,TRBV7-4
ASSTLRLANNEQF,NA,TRBJ2-1,TRBV6-5
ASSGISGRANEQF,NA,TRBJ2-1,TRBV10-2
ASSPPTGGTEAF,NA,TRBJ1-1,TRBV18
ASSIGARFVDQPQH,NA,TRBJ1-5,TRBV19
ASSHGQDNSPLH,NA,TRBJ1-6,TRBV3-1/TRBV3-2
ARAGADTQY,NA,TRBJ2-3,TRBV9
ASSPYIQQETQY,NA,TRBJ2-5,TRBV6-6
SGFRRNQETQY,once,TRBJ2-5,TRBV29-1
ASSGLAGGPFNEQY,few,TRBJ2-7,TRBV5-6
ASGGGRTAKNIQC,once,TRBJ2-4,TRBV6-5
ASRPGQGVRETQY,NA,TRBJ2-5,TRBV5-4
ASSRPGSSYNSPLH,few,TRBJ1-6,TRBV19
ASRGQMNTEAF,NA,TRBJ1-1,TRBV11-3
ASSLRRQGAKTQY,NA,TRBJ2-5,TRBV5-1
ATSDPDRNYGELF,NA,TRBJ2-2,TRBV24-1
ASILSGGQGYT,NA,TRBJ1-2,TRBV12-3/TRBV12-4
ASSSTGGSYNSPLH,NA,TRBJ1-6,TRBV5-4
ASSEFEGPNTEAF,NA,TRBJ1-1,TRBV6-1
SVETLAKNIQY,few,TRBJ2-4,TRBV29-1
ASSQRGGAGETQY,NA,TRBJ2-5,TRBV4-2
ASSLGGSTDTQY,NA,TRBJ2-3,TRBV5-6